A selection of T cell receptor beta chains follows, all from one sample in a study of response to subunit inactivated influenza vaccine. A single record per CDR3 protein comes from TCRdb applying MiXCR to the RT-PCR reads. The table lists a few hundred thousand distinct CDR3 sequences, 20% to 25% of them singletons. The sample in question was PBMCs from blood, obtained 21 months after vaccination. All receptors derive from a man aged 50 to 75 who received an inactivated influenza vaccine. Both conserved end residues are part of each CDR3. A D gene is named only where the DNA matches it firmly. Clone size, where shown, is once, few, many, or a class for clones that have expanded.

V: TRBV12-3/TRBV12-4
J: TRBJ1-2
size: NA
D: NA
DNA: TGTGCCAGCAGTTACCCCCAAAGGGGAAAGGGCTACACCTTC
CDR3: CASSYPQRGKGYTF

V: TRBV20-1
J: TRBJ2-7
size: few
D: NA
DNA: TGCAGTGCGGGGGAACGGTCCTACGAGCAGTACTTC
CDR3: CSAGERSYEQYF

V: TRBV14
J: TRBJ2-2
size: NA
D: TRBD1
DNA: TGTGCCAGCAGCCAACTTCGCCAGGGGGTTGGCACCGGGGAGCTGTTTTTT
CDR3: CASSQLRQGVGTGELFF

V: TRBV29-1
J: TRBJ2-1
size: NA
D: NA
DNA: TGCAGCGTTGCTAGCGTACTTTCCTACAATGAGCAGTTCTTC
CDR3: CSVASVLSYNEQFF

V: TRBV24-1
J: TRBJ2-2
size: NA
D: TRBD2
DNA: TGTGCCACACGGCGGGAGAGCACCGGGGAGCTGTTTTTT
CDR3: CATRRESTGELFF

V: TRBV5-1
J: TRBJ1-6
size: few
D: NA
DNA: TGCGCCAGCAGCTTGGGGGTGGACTTCAGTTCACCCCTCCACTTT
CDR3: CASSLGVDFSSPLHF

V: TRBV5-1
J: TRBJ2-5
size: NA
D: TRBD1
DNA: TGCGCCAGCAGCTTGGGGTACGTGGGGACAGACCAGCTAAAGAAGTACTTGGGGACCCAGTACTTC
CDR3: CASSLGYVGTDQLKKYLGTQYF

V: TRBV28
J: TRBJ2-7
size: few
D: NA
DNA: TGTGCCAGCAGACCCCCGGTGTCTTCCTACGAGCAGTACTTC
CDR3: CASRPPVSSYEQYF

V: TRBV20-1
J: TRBJ2-7
size: NA
D: TRBD2
DNA: TGCAGTGCTAGAGAACCCCTAGCGGGGTACTACGAGCAGTACTTC
CDR3: CSAREPLAGYYEQYF

V: TRBV19
J: TRBJ1-1
size: few
D: NA
DNA: TGTGCCAGTAGTATGCGGACGGTGAACACTGAAGCTTTCTTT
CDR3: CASSMRTVNTEAFF

V: TRBV9
J: TRBJ2-2
size: NA
D: NA
DNA: TGTGCCAGCAGCGGACTCCCCGGGGAGCTGTTTTTT
CDR3: CASSGLPGELFF

V: TRBV2
J: TRBJ1-2
size: many
D: TRBD1
DNA: TGTGCCAGCTATCGGGACAGGCCGAACTATGGCTACACCTTC
CDR3: CASYRDRPNYGYTF

V: TRBV7-9
J: TRBJ1-4
size: many
D: NA
DNA: TGTGCCAGCAGCCCTCTGACAGAAAAGGAACTGTTTTTT
CDR3: CASSPLTEKELFF

V: TRBV7-2
J: TRBJ2-7
size: NA
D: NA
DNA: TGTGCCAGCAGCTTAGCCACAGCAGACTACGAGCAGTACTTC
CDR3: CASSLATADYEQYF

V: TRBV27
J: TRBJ2-7
size: NA
D: TRBD1
DNA: TGTGCCAGGTTGACTCGGGACAGCTACGAGCAGTACTTC
CDR3: CARLTRDSYEQYF

V: TRBV3-1
J: TRBJ1-2
size: NA
D: NA
DNA: TGTGCCAGCAGTAAGACTGCGAATGGCTACACCTTC
CDR3: CASSKTANGYTF

V: TRBV28
J: TRBJ1-2
size: few
D: NA
DNA: TGTGCCAGCAGTGCGCCTCCCGTCCCCCGGCGGGGTGGCTACACCTTC
CDR3: CASSAPPVPRRGGYTF

V: TRBV7-9
J: TRBJ1-1
size: few
D: NA
DNA: TGTGCCAGCAGCTCACTACGGAACACTGAAGCTTTCTTT
CDR3: CASSSLRNTEAFF

V: TRBV10-3
J: TRBJ1-3
size: few
D: NA
DNA: TGTGCCATCAGTGCCGTGCCCCGGAATTTACCCCTTAAAGGAAACACCATATATTTT
CDR3: CAISAVPRNLPLKGNTIYF

V: TRBV6-2/TRBV6-3
J: TRBJ1-4
size: few
D: NA
DNA: TGTGCCAGCAGCCGGGGGACAAGAAATGAAAAACTGTTTTTT
CDR3: CASSRGTRNEKLFF

V: TRBV30
J: TRBJ1-1
size: few
D: NA
DNA: TGTGCCTGGACCGGGTTGTACACTGAAGCTTTCTTT
CDR3: CAWTGLYTEAFF

V: TRBV20-1
J: TRBJ1-6
size: NA
D: NA
DNA: TGCAGTGCCCTTAATGTACTCGGTTCACCCCTCCACTTT
CDR3: CSALNVLGSPLHF

V: TRBV7-9
J: TRBJ2-5
size: many
D: TRBD1
DNA: TGTGCCAGCAGCCCCAGGGGGCCAGAGACCCAGTACTTC
CDR3: CASSPRGPETQYF

V: TRBV12-3/TRBV12-4
J: TRBJ2-2
size: few
D: TRBD1
DNA: TGTGCCACCCGAGATGGGGACAGGGGTTTAGTGTGGAACACCGGGGAGCTGTTTTTT
CDR3: CATRDGDRGLVWNTGELFF

V: TRBV7-2
J: TRBJ1-4
size: few
D: NA
DNA: TGTGCCAGCAGCTTAATGGGGGAAGCTAATGAAAAACTGTTTTTT
CDR3: CASSLMGEANEKLFF

V: TRBV7-2
J: TRBJ1-1
size: many
D: NA
DNA: TGTGCCAGCAGCTTTATTAGCCGACAGTTGAACACTGAAGCTTTCTTT
CDR3: CASSFISRQLNTEAFF

V: TRBV29-1
J: TRBJ2-7
size: NA
D: NA
DNA: TGCAGCGTTGCCACTAGGGTCTCCTACGAGCAGTACTTC
CDR3: CSVATRVSYEQYF

V: TRBV11-2
J: TRBJ2-1
size: NA
D: NA
DNA: TGTGCCAGCAGCTTATATCTAGCCAAGCAGTCCTACAATGAGCAGTTCTTC
CDR3: CASSLYLAKQSYNEQFF

V: TRBV10-3
J: TRBJ2-7
size: NA
D: TRBD2
DNA: TGTGCCATCAGTGTCATTGCGCTTCTAGCGGAGAGCTCCTACGAGCAGTACTTC
CDR3: CAISVIALLAESSYEQYF

V: TRBV20-1
J: TRBJ1-2
size: NA
D: TRBD1
DNA: TGCAGTGCTAGCAGTTACCCACGAGGACAGGGGGCGCGAACCTATGGCTACACCTTC
CDR3: CSASSYPRGQGARTYGYTF

V: TRBV20-1
J: TRBJ1-5
size: many
D: NA
DNA: TGCAGTGCTAGAGATCCCAACAGGGTTGTTGGTCAGCCCCAGCATTTT
CDR3: CSARDPNRVVGQPQHF

V: TRBV7-9
J: TRBJ1-3
size: NA
D: TRBD1
DNA: TGTGCCAGCAGCTTGGAGGGGACAGGCCGGATGAACACCATATATTTT
CDR3: CASSLEGTGRMNTIYF

V: TRBV20-1
J: TRBJ1-2
size: NA
D: TRBD1
DNA: TGCAGTGCTAGAGATCCCAGACAGGGGGGAGGCTACACCTTC
CDR3: CSARDPRQGGGYTF

V: TRBV29-1
J: TRBJ2-2
size: once
D: NA
DNA: TGCAGCGTTGTTTTGGCAGGCATTGGCACCGGGGATCTGTTTTTT
CDR3: CSVVLAGIGTGDLFF

V: TRBV7-2
J: TRBJ1-5
size: many
D: NA
DNA: TGTGCCAGCAGCTTGATGGGGGTGGGCAATCAGCCCCAGCATTTT
CDR3: CASSLMGVGNQPQHF

V: TRBV5-5
J: TRBJ1-1
size: NA
D: NA
DNA: TGTGCCAGCAGCCCGCCAGGGAGCACTGAAGCTTTCTTT
CDR3: CASSPPGSTEAFF